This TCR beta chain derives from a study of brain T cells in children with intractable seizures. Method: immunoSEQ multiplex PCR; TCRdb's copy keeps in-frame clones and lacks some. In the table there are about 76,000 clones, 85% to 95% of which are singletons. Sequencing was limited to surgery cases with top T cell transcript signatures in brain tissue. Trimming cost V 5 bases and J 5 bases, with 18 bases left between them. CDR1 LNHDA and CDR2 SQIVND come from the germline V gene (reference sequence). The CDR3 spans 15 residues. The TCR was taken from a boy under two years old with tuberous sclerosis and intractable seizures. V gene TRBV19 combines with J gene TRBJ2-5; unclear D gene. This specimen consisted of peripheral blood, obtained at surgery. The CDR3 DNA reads TGTGCCAGTAGTTACACGAACTTTCTGGGGGAGACCCAGTACTTC. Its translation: CASSYTNFLGETQYF.